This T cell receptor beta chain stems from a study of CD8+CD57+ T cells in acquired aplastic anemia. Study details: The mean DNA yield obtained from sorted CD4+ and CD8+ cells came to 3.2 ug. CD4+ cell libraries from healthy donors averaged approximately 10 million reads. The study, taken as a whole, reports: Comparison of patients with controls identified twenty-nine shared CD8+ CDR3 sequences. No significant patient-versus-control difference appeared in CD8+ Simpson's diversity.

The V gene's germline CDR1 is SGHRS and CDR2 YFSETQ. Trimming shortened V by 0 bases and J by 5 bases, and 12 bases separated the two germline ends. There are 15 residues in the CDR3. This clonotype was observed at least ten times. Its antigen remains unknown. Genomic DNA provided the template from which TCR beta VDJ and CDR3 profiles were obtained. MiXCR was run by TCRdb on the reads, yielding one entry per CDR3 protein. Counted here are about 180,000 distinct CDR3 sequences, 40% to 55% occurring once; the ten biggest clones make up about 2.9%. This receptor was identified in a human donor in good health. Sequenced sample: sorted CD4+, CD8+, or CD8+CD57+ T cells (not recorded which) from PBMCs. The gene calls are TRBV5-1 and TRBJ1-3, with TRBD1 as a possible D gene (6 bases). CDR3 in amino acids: CASSLGTGLRNTIYF. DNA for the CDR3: TGCGCCAGCAGCTTGGGAACAGGGCTGAGAAACACCATATATTTT.